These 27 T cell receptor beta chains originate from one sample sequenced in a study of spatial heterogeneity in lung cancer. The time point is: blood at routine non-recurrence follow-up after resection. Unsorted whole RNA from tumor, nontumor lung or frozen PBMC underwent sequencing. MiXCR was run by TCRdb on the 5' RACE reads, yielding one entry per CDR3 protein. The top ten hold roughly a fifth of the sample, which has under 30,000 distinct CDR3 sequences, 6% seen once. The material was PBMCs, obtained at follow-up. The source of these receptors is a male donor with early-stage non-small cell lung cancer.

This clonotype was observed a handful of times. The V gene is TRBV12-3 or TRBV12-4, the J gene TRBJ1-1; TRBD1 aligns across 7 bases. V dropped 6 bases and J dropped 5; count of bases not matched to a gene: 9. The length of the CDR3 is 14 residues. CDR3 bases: TGTGCCAGCAGACCCTCGGGACAGCCGACTGAAGCTTTCTTT. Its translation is CASRPSGQPTEAFF.

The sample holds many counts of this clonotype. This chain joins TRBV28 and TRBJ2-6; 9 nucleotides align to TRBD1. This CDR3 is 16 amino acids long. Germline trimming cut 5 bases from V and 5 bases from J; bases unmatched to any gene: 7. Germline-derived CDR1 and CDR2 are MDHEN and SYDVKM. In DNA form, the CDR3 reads TGTGCCAGCAGTAGGGACAGGGCCCTCAGGGCCAACGTCCTGACTTTC. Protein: CASSRDRALRANVLTF.

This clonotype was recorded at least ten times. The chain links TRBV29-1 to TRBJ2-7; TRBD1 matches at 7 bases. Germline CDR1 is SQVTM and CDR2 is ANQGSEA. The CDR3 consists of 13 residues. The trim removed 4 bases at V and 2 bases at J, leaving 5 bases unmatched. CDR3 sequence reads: CSVAGQFTYEQYF. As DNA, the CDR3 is TGCAGCGTTGCGGGACAGTTTACCTACGAGCAGTACTTC.

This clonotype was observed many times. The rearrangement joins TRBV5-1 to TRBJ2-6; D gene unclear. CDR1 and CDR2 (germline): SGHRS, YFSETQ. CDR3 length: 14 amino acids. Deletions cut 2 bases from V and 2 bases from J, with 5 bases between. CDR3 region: CASSFGAGANVLTF. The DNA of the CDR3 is TGCGCCAGCAGCTTTGGAGCTGGGGCCAACGTCCTGACTTTC.

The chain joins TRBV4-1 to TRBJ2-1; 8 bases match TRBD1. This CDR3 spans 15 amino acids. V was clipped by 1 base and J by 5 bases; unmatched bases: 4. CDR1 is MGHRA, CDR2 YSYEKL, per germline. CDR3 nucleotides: TGCGCCAGCAGCCAAGTACAGGGGGTCCACAATGAGCAGTTCTTC. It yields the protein CASSQVQGVHNEQFF.

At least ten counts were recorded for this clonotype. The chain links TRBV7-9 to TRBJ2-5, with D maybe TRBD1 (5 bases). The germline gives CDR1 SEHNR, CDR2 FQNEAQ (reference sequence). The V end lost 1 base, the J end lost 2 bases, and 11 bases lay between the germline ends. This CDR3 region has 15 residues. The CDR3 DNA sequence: TGTGCCAGCAGCTTAGGACAGATCCTGCAAGAGACCCAGTACTTC. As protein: CASSLGQILQETQYF.

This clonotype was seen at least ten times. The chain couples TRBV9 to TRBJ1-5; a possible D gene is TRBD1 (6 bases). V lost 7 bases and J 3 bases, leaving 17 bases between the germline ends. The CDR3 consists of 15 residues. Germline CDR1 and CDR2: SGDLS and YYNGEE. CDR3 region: CASPGQLPSNQPQHF. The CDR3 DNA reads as TGTGCCAGCCCCGGACAGCTACCTTCCAATCAGCCCCAGCATTTT.

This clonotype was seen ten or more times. The DNA of the CDR3 is TGTGCCACCCTGGGGGCCGTCACAGATACGCAGTATTTT. This sequence encodes CATLGAVTDTQYF. The V and J genes are TRBV10-3 and TRBJ2-3, with TRBD1 as a possible D gene (6 bases). Trimming removed 10 bases from V and 2 bases from J, with 13 bases in between. The CDR3 has 13 residues. CDR1 is ENHRY and CDR2 is SYGVKD in the germline V gene.

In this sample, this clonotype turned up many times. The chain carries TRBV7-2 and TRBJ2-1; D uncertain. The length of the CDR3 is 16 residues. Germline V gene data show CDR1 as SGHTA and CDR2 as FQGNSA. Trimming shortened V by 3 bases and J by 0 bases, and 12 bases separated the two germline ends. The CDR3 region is CASSFETRSSYNEQFF. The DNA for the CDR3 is TGTGCCAGCAGCTTTGAGACACGGAGCTCCTACAATGAGCAGTTCTTC.

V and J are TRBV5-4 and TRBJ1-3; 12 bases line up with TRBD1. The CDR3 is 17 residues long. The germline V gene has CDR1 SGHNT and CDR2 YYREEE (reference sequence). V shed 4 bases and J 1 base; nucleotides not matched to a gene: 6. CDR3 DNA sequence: TGTGCCAGCAGCCGCGGGGGACAGGGGGCGTCTGGAAACACCATATATTTT. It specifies CASSRGGQGASGNTIYF.

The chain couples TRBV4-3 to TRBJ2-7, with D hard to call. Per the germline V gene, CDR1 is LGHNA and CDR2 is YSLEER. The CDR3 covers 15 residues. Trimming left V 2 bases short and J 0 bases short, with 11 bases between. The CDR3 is CASSQRAILSYEQYV. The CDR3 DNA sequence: TGCGCCAGCAGCCAAAGGGCAATACTCTCCTACGAGCAGTACGTC.

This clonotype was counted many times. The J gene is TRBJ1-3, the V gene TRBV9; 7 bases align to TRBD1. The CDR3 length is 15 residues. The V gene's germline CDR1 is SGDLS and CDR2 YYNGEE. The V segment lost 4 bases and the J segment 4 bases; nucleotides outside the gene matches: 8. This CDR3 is CASSTQGTAGNTIYF. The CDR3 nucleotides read TGTGCCAGCAGCACTCAGGGGACAGCGGGAAACACCATATATTTT.

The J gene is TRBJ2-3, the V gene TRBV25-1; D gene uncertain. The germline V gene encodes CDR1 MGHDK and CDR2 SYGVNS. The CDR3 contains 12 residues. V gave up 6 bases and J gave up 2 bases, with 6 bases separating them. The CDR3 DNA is TGTGCCAGCAGATTTAACACAGATACGCAGTATTTT. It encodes CASRFNTDTQYF.

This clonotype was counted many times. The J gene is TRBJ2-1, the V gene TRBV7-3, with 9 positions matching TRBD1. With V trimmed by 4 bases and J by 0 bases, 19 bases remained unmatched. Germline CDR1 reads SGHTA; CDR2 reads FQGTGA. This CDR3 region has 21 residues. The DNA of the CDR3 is TGTGCCAGCAGCTCTGTGAGGGACAGGGAAATGGGCGGGAGCTCCTACAATGAGCAGTTCTTC. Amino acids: CASSSVRDREMGGSSYNEQFF.

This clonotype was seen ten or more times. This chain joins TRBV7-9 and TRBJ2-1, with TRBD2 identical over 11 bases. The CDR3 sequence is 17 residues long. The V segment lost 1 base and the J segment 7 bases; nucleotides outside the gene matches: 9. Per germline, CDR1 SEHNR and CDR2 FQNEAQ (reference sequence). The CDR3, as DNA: TGTGCCAGCAGCTTAGATTTAGCGGGAGGGCCGATGAATGAGCAGTTCTTC. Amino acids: CASSLDLAGGPMNEQFF.

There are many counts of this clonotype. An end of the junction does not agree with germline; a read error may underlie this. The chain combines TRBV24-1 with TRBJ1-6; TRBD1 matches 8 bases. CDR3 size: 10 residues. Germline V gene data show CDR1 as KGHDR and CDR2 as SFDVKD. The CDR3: CATSARTGQF. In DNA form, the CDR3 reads TGTGCCACCAGTGCCCGGACAGGGCAATTT.

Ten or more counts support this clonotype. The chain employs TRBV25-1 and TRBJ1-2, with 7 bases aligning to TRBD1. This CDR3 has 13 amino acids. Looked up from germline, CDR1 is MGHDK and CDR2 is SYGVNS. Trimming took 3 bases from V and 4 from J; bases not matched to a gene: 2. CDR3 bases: TGTGCCAGCAGTGACGACAGGGCCTATGGCTACACCTTC. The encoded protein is CASSDDRAYGYTF.

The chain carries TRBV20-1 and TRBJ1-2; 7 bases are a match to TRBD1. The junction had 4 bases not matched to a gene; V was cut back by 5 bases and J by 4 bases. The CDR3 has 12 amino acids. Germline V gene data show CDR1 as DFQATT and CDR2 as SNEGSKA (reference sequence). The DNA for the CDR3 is TGCAGTGCTCGGGACAGAACCTATGGCTACACCTTC. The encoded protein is CSARDRTYGYTF.

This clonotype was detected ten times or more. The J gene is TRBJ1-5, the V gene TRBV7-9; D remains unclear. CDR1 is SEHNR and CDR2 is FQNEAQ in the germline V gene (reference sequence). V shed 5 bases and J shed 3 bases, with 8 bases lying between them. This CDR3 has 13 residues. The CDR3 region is CASSNSPNQPQHF. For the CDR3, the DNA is TGTGCCAGCAGCAATAGCCCCAATCAGCCCCAGCATTTT. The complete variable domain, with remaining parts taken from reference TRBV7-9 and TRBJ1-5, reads DTGVSQNPRHKITKRGQNVTFRCDPISEHNRLYWYRQTLGQGPEFLTYFQNEAQLEKSRLLSDRFSAERPKGSFSTLEIQRTEQGDSAMYLCASSNSPNQPQHFGDGTRLSIL.

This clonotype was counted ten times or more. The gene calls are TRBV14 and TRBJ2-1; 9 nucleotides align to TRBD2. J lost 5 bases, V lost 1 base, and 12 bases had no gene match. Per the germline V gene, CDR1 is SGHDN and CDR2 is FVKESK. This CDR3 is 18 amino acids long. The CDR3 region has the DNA TGTGCCAGCAGCCAAGCAACCAACCGCGGGAGGGTTAACAATGAGCAGTTCTTC. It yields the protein CASSQATNRGRVNNEQFF.

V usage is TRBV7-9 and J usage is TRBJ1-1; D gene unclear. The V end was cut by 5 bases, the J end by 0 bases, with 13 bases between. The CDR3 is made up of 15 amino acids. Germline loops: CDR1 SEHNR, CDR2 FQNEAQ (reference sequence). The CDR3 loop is CASSRRGRLNTEAFF. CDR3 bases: TGTGCCAGCAGCCGCCGAGGACGCCTGAACACTGAAGCTTTCTTT. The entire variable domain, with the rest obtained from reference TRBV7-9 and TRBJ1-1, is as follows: DTGVSQNPRHKITKRGQNVTFRCDPISEHNRLYWYRQTLGQGPEFLTYFQNEAQLEKSRLLSDRFSAERPKGSFSTLEIQRTEQGDSAMYLCASSRRGRLNTEAFFGQGTRLTVV.

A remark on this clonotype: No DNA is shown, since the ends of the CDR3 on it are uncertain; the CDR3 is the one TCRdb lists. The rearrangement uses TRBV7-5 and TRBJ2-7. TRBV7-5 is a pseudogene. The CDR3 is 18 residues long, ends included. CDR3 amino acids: CISVPEAYETLPTYEQYV.

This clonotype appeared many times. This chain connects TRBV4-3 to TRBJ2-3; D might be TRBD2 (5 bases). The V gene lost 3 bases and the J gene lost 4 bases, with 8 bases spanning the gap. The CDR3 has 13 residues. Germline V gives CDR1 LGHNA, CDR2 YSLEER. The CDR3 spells CASSHREADTQYF. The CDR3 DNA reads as TGCGCCAGCAGCCACCGGGAAGCAGATACGCAGTATTTT.

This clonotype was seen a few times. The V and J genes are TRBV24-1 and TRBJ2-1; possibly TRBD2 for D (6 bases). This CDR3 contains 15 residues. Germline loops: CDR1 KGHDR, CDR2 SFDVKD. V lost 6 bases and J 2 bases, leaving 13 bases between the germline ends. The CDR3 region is CATSLTSTPYNEQFF. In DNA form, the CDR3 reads TGTGCCACCAGTCTTACTAGCACCCCCTACAATGAGCAGTTCTTC.

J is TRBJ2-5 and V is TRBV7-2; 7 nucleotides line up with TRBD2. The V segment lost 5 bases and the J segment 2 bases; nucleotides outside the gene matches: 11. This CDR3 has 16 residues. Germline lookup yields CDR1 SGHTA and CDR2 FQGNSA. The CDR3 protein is CASSPNRAGPQETQYF. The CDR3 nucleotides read TGTGCCAGCAGCCCGAATCGAGCGGGGCCTCAAGAGACCCAGTACTTC.

The CDR3 protein is CSARGGHGANTEAFF. CDR3 sequence (DNA): TGCAGTGCTAGAGGTGGACACGGAGCGAACACTGAAGCTTTCTTT. V and J are TRBV20-1 and TRBJ1-1, with D maybe TRBD1 (5 bases). The CDR3 runs 15 residues. CDR1 and CDR2 from the germline V gene are DFQATT and SNEGSKA (reference sequence). V was trimmed by 1 base and J by 1 base, leaving 13 bases between them.

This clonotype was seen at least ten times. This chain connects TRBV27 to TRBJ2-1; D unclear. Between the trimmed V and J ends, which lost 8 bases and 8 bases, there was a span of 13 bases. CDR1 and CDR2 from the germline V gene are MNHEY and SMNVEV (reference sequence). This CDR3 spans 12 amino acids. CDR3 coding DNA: TGTGCCAGCTTCGACCGTCCGGATGAGCAGTTCTTC. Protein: CASFDRPDEQFF.